One sample yielded the 5 T cell receptor beta chains listed below, sequenced in a study of shared clonotypes between healthy human individuals. Libraries were prepared by immunoSEQ multiplex PCR; TCRdb keeps only in-frame clonotypes and omits some of them. The table includes some 2,500,000 clones, 85% to 95% detected once. Sequences were obtained from naive CD4+ T cells from PBMCs. Subset specified: CD45RA+ positively selected. The receptors derive from a man between 18 and 29 years old in good health. Some clones in this sample may be carry-over from other donors' samples.

The chain links TRBV11-2 to TRBJ2-5; perhaps TRBD2 as D (5 bases). The CDR3 consists of 16 residues. With 4 bases removed from V and 1 base from J, the gap between germline ends came to 16 bases. Germline loops: CDR1 SGHAT, CDR2 FQNNGV. The chain's CDR3 is CASSSYTLAPQETQYF. Here the CDR3 DNA reads TGTGCCAGCAGCTCTTATACCCTAGCACCCCAAGAGACCCAGTACTTC. The variable domain in full, with the rest retrieved from reference TRBV11-2 and TRBJ2-5, is EAGVAQSPRYKIIEKRQSVAFWCNPISGHATLYWYQQILGQGPKLLIQFQNNGVVDDSQLPKDRFSAERLKGVDSTLKIQPAKLEDSAVYLCASSSYTLAPQETQYFGPGTRLLVL.

A word on this clone: Other DNA variants within this sample encode the same CDR3. The genes are TRBV27 and TRBJ2-5, with no clear D. The V end was cut by 5 bases, the J end by 2 bases, with 3 bases between. Germline CDR1 MNHEY, CDR2 SMNVEV (reference sequence). The CDR3 contains 11 residues. The CDR3: CASSPQETQYF. The CDR3 region has the DNA TGTGCCAGCAGTCCGCAAGAGACCCAGTACTTC.

This sequence joins TRBV7-9 and TRBJ2-3, with D possibly called TRBD1 or TRBD2 (5 bases each). The ends were cut back, 3 bases at V and 5 bases at J, with 15 bases in the middle. The CDR3 extends over 15 amino acids. In germline, CDR1 is SEHNR, CDR2 FQNEAQ (reference sequence). The CDR3 nucleotides are TGTGCCAGCAGCTTGGGGCGGGCCCAGGGAGATACGCAGTATTTT. Protein sequence: CASSLGRAQGDTQYF. Full variable domain (remainder filled in from reference TRBV7-9 and TRBJ2-3): DTGVSQNPRHKITKRGQNVTFRCDPISEHNRLYWYRQTLGQGPEFLTYFQNEAQLEKSRLLSDRFSAERPKGSFSTLEIQRTEQGDSAMYLCASSLGRAQGDTQYFGPGTRLTVL.

This sequence joins TRBV18 and TRBJ1-1; no clear D gene. V shed 6 bases and J shed 1 base, with 9 bases lying between them. This CDR3 is built from 13 residues. Germline CDR1 and CDR2: KGHSH and LQKENI. The CDR3 bases are TGTGCCAGCTCCCCGCCGTCGAACACTGAAGCTTTCTTT. As protein: CASSPPSNTEAFF. Using reference TRBV18 and TRBJ1-1 for the parts outside the CDR3, the full variable domain is NAGVMQNPRHLVRRRGQEARLRCSPMKGHSHVYWYRQLPEEGLKFMVYLQKENIIDESGMPKERFSAEFPKEGPSILRIQQVVRGDSAAYFCASSPPSNTEAFFGQGTRLTVV.

In the case of this clone: This specimen includes other DNA sequences encoding the same CDR3. This chain uses TRBV19 with TRBJ2-2; no firm D call. The CDR3 has 14 residues. Germline V CDR1 and CDR2: LNHDA, SQIVND (reference sequence). V gave up 3 bases and J gave up 2 bases, with 7 bases separating them. CDR3 amino acids: CASSIGPNTGELFF. CDR3 bases: TGTGCCAGTAGTATCGGGCCAAACACCGGGGAGCTGTTTTTT. Complete variable domain (other parts from reference TRBV19 and TRBJ2-2): DGGITQSPKYLFRKEGQNVTLSCEQNLNHDAMYWYRQDPGQGLRLIYYSQIVNDFQKGDIAEGYSVSREKKESFPLTVTSAQKNPTAFYLCASSIGPNTGELFFGEGSRLTVL.